This T cell receptor (beta chain) was recorded in a study of identical twins. Germline loops: CDR1 MGHDK, CDR2 SYGVNS. CDR3 size: 15 residues. The ends were cut back, 3 bases at V and 2 bases at J, with 14 bases in the middle. This clonotype was found a few times. Its antigen is unknown. Using its own MiXCR run on the 5' RACE reads, TCRdb lists one record per CDR3 protein. The data contain more than 1.5 million distinct CDR3 sequences, around 33% of them seen just once; the ten biggest clones take up over 0.25%. Whole-study findings and limits: Reduced insertions were recorded for abundant cord blood beta clonotypes, with no such pattern in memory repertoires. It was cross-sectional statistical analysis, not following the same donors, that the conclusions relied on. Twin pairs' shared out-of-frame alpha sequences were enriched in low generation probability. Invariant T cells like MAIT and iNKT could partly confound the zero-insertion analyses.

The clonotype was recovered from a newborn girl in good health. Sequences were obtained from cord blood. The V and J genes are TRBV25-1 and TRBJ2-7; D gene ambiguous. This chain's CDR3 is CASSDDGKLAYEQYF. DNA of the CDR3: TGTGCCAGCAGTGATGATGGGAAACTCGCCTACGAGCAGTACTTC.